A selection of T cell receptor beta chains follows, all from one sample in a study of T-cell reconstitution after alpha-beta-depleted transplantation in children. TCRdb used MiXCR to reprocess the PCR reads, holding one entry per CDR3 protein. The sample records hundreds of thousands of distinct CDR3 sequences, around 13% being singletons. Sequenced here: PBMCs, sampled before TCRalphabeta/CD19-depleted stem cell transplant. The receptors shown here come from a girl aged 2-10 years with congenital amegakaryocytic thrombocytopenia, due to receive a stem cell transplant. Both conserved end residues are part of each CDR3. A D gene is named only where the DNA matches it firmly. Expanded clones get a size class; other rows say once, few or many, or leave the size out.

J gene	D gene	clone size	V gene	CDR3 protein	CDR3 DNA
TRBJ2-1	TRBD2	few	TRBV20-1	CSARDRFGLAEWYNEQFF	TGCAGTGCTAGAGACCGCTTTGGACTAGCGGAGTGGTACAATGAGCAGTTCTTC
TRBJ2-1	TRBD2	-	TRBV20-1	CSAQLAGEVNEQFF	TGCAGTGCTCAACTAGCGGGAGAAGTCAATGAGCAGTTCTTC
TRBJ2-1	-	few	TRBV2	CASSDYRGTEQFF	TGTGCCAGCAGTGATTATCGGGGGACTGAGCAGTTCTTC
TRBJ2-1	-	many	TRBV20-1	CSAGDSDEQFF	TGCAGTGCAGGAGATAGCGATGAGCAGTTCTTC
TRBJ2-1	-	many	TRBV20-1	CSARRTYNEQFF	TGCAGTGCCCGCCGCACATACAATGAGCAGTTCTTC
TRBJ2-3	-	few	TRBV27	CASSPPRALLDTQYF	TGTGCCAGCAGTCCCCCCAGGGCCCTTTTGGATACGCAGTATTTT
TRBJ2-1	TRBD2	few	TRBV27	CASSVGLAGDNSYNEQFF	TGTGCCAGCAGTGTTGGACTAGCGGGAGATAACTCCTACAATGAGCAGTTCTTC
TRBJ2-1	-	many	TRBV18	CASSPGLDGGNEQFF	TGTGCCAGCTCACCCGGGCTGGATGGGGGGAATGAGCAGTTCTTC
TRBJ2-3	TRBD1	many	TRBV7-3	CASSLGRGRLTDTQYF	TGTGCCAGCAGCTTAGGTAGGGGGCGTCTCACAGATACGCAGTATTTT
TRBJ2-1	TRBD2	many	TRBV12-3/TRBV12-4	CASTAGLALYNEQFF	TGTGCCAGCACCGCGGGACTAGCGCTCTACAATGAGCAGTTCTTC
TRBJ2-2	TRBD1	many	TRBV5-1	CASSYAGTEITGELFF	TGCGCCAGCAGTTACGCCGGGACAGAGATCACCGGGGAGCTGTTTTTT
TRBJ1-6	-	many	TRBV12-3/TRBV12-4	CATDPPRWGPINSPLHF	TGTGCTACTGATCCCCCGCGGTGGGGTCCGATTAATTCACCCCTCCACTTT
TRBJ2-1	TRBD2	many	TRBV5-1	CASSNRLAGDNEQFF	TGCGCCAGCAGCAATAGACTAGCGGGAGATAATGAGCAGTTCTTC
TRBJ2-3	TRBD2	few	TRBV12-3/TRBV12-4	CASSPAGREADTQYF	TGTGCCAGCAGTCCAGCGGGAAGGGAAGCAGATACGCAGTATTTT
TRBJ1-1	TRBD1	many	TRBV7-9	CASRDREAEAFF	TGTGCCAGCAGGGACAGGGAAGCTGAAGCTTTCTTT
TRBJ2-1	TRBD2	-	TRBV10-2	CASRTGTRAHEQFF	TGCGCCAGCAGAACCGGGACTAGGGCCCATGAGCAGTTCTTC
TRBJ2-7	TRBD2	many	TRBV28	CASSFYSGNPYEQYF	TGTGCCAGCAGTTTCTACAGCGGGAACCCCTACGAGCAGTACTTC
TRBJ2-3	TRBD2	few	TRBV10-3	CAISGSGSGTDTQYF	TGTGCCATCAGCGGGAGCGGGAGTGGTACAGATACGCAGTATTTT
TRBJ2-7	TRBD1	few	TRBV14	CASSQDRGMPYEQYF	TGTGCCAGCAGCCAGGACAGGGGGATGCCCTACGAGCAGTACTTC
TRBJ2-7	-	few	TRBV7-2	CASSKPGQGFYEQYF	TGTGCCAGCAGCAAACCGGGACAAGGCTTCTACGAGCAGTACTTC